This T cell receptor (beta chain) appears in the sequencing data of a study of identical twins. This clonotype was seen a handful of times. Via MiXCR, TCRdb re-called the 5' RACE reads, giving one row per CDR3 protein. There are 470,000 or so distinct CDR3 sequences in the sample; less than 25% occur only once, and roughly 3% lies in the top ten. The V gene's germline CDR1 is MDHEN and CDR2 SYDVKM. The V gene lost 8 bases and the J gene lost 3 bases, with 14 bases spanning the gap. There are 13 residues in the CDR3. This sample was shared with a second study, whose subject was T cells expressing NK-cell markers.

The rearrangement joins TRBV28 to TRBJ2-7; no reliable D call. Sequenced sample: CD4+ T cells sorted from blood. The receptor was isolated from a woman aged 18-29 years in good health. In DNA form, the CDR3 reads TGTGCCAGCGGTTCAGGACGAGACTACGAGCAGTACTTC. Amino acid sequence: CASGSGRDYEQYF.